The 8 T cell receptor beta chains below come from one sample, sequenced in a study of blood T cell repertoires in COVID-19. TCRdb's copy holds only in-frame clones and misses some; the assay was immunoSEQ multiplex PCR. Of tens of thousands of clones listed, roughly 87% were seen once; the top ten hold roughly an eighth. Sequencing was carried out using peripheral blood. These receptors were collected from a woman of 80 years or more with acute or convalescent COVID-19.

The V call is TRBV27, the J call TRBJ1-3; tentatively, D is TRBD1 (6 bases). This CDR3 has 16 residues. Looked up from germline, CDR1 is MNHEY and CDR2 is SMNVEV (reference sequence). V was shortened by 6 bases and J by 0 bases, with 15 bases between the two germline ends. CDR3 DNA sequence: TGTGCCAGCAGCCTACAGGGTCCACTCTCTGGAAACACCATATATTTT. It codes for CASSLQGPLSGNTIYF.

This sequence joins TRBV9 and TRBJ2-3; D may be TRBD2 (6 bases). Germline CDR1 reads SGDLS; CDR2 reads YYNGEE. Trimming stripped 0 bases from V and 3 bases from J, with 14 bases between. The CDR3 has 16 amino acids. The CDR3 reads CASSVAAGSWTDTQYF. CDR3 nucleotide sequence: TGTGCCAGCAGCGTAGCTGCGGGAAGTTGGACAGATACGCAGTATTTT.

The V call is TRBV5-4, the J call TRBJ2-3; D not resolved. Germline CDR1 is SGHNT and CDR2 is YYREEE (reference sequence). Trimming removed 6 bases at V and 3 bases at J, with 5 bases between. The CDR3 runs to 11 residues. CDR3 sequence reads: CASIGTDTQYF. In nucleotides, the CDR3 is TGTGCCAGCATCGGTACAGATACGCAGTATTTT.

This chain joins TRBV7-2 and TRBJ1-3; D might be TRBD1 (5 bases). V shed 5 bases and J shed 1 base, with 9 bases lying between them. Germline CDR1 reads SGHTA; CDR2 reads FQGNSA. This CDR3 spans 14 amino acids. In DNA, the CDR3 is TGTGCCAGCAGCCTTACAGGTTCTGGAAACACCATATATTTT. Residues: CASSLTGSGNTIYF.

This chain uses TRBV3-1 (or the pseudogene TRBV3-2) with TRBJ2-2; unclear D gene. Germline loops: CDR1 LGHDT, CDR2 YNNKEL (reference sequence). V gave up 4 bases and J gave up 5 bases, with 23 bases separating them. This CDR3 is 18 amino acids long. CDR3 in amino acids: CASSLKPYILIWTGELFF. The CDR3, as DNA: TGTGCCAGCAGCCTCAAGCCCTATATATTAATATGGACCGGGGAGCTGTTTTTT.

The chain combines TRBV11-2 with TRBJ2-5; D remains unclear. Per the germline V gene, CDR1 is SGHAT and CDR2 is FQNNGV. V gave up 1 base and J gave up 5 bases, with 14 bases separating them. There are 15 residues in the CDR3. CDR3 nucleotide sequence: TGTGCCAGCAGCTTAGTCCAACGGGTGGCGGAGACCCAGTACTTC. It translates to CASSLVQRVAETQYF.

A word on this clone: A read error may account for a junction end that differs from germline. The DNA of the CDR3 is TGTGCCAGTAGTGGAAGGAGCAGGGGGCCAACTGAAGCTTTCTTT. Translating gives CASSGRSRGPTEAFF. This chain links TRBV2 with TRBJ1-1; 8 bases are shared with TRBD1. The CDR3 has 15 residues. From germline, CDR1 is SNHLY and CDR2 FYNNEI.

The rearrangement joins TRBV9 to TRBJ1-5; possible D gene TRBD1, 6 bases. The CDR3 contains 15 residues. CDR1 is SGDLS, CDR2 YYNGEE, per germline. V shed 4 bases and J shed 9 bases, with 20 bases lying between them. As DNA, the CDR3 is TGTGCCAGCAGCCTACAGGGAAATAATGGAGGGCCCCAGCATTTT. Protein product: CASSLQGNNGGPQHF.